What follows are 22 T cell receptor beta chains derived from one specimen sequenced in a study of T cell changes during pregnancy in multiple sclerosis. Produced via immunoSEQ multiplex PCR; TCRdb's table is partial and in-frame only. There are some 87,000 clones in the sample; approximately 92% occur only once, and roughly 3% lies in the top ten. The material sequenced was peripheral blood, taken in the first trimester of pregnancy. These receptors came from a female donor with multiple sclerosis, enrolled in a pregnancy study.

The rearrangement links TRBV5-4 to TRBJ2-3; D possibly corresponds to TRBD1 (5 bases). The CDR3 covers 15 residues. Germline CDR1 and CDR2: SGHNT and YYREEE (reference sequence). V shed 5 bases and J shed 5 bases, with 18 bases lying between them. The CDR3 loop reads CASSLTDSILDTQYF. CDR3 DNA: TGTGCCAGCAGTCTTACTGACAGTATCTTAGATACGCAGTATTTT.

The DNA for the CDR3 is TGTGCCAGCAGCCATGACCTAGAAGAGACCCAGTACTTC. Residues: CASSHDLEETQYF. The chain recombines TRBV14 with TRBJ2-5; D is uncertain. Deletions cut 3 bases from V and 3 bases from J, with 8 bases between. Germline CDR1 and CDR2: SGHDN and FVKESK. The CDR3 consists of 13 residues.

The chain is built from TRBV27 and TRBJ2-7, with D hard to call. The CDR3 spans 14 residues. V lost 6 bases, J lost 2 bases, and 14 bases lay in between. Per the germline V gene, CDR1 is MNHEY and CDR2 is SMNVEV (reference sequence). The CDR3 loop reads CASSPFGLTYEQYF. The CDR3 DNA reads as TGTGCCAGCAGCCCCTTCGGTCTAACCTACGAGCAGTACTTC.

The CDR3 here is CASSAAQGEVEAFF. The CDR3 DNA reads TGTGCCAGCAGCGCCGCCCAGGGGGAAGTTGAAGCTTTCTTT. The chain uses TRBV11-2 and TRBJ1-1; 7 bases align to TRBD1. CDR3 size: 14 residues. V was clipped by 5 bases and J by 7 bases; unmatched bases: 10. Germline V gene sequence: CDR1 SGHAT, CDR2 FQNNGV.

The rearrangement links TRBV28 to TRBJ1-5; D perhaps matches TRBD1 (6 bases). The CDR3 length is 17 residues. V was shortened by 5 bases and J by 3 bases, with 20 bases between the two germline ends. Germline V CDR1 and CDR2: MDHEN, SYDVKM. The CDR3 DNA is TGTGCCAGCAGTCTTACCCAGGGGCCGGGTTACAATCAGCCCCAGCATTTT. It yields the protein CASSLTQGPGYNQPQHF.

V gene TRBV19 combines with J gene TRBJ2-3, with 9 bases lining up with TRBD2. Trimming cost V 3 bases and J 0 bases; bases outside gene matches: 4. Per the germline V gene, CDR1 is LNHDA and CDR2 is SQIVND (reference sequence). The CDR3 runs to 16 residues. CDR3: CASSIRLAGSTDTQYF. CDR3 coding DNA: TGTGCCAGTAGTATTCGGCTAGCGGGAAGCACAGATACGCAGTATTTT.

V gene TRBV7-2 combines with J gene TRBJ2-5; D unclear. Trimming took off 3 bases at V and 3 bases at J, with 2 bases between the two ends. The CDR3 runs to 11 residues. Germline V gives CDR1 SGHTA, CDR2 FQGNSA. CDR3 sequence: CASSFKETQYF. The CDR3 DNA follows: TGTGCCAGCAGCTTTAAAGAGACCCAGTACTTC.

The rearrangement joins TRBV7-9 to TRBJ2-7; no clear D. Germline V gene data show CDR1 as SEHNR and CDR2 as FQNEAQ (reference sequence). The CDR3 totals 13 residues. Trimming took 1 base from V and 4 from J, leaving 8 bases between them. In DNA form, the CDR3 reads TGTGCCAGCAGCTTAGATGACTTTTACGAGCAGTACTTC. It codes for CASSLDDFYEQYF.

This rearrangement joins TRBV10-2 to TRBJ2-1, with D maybe TRBD2 (5 bases). The CDR3 contains 16 residues. The germline V gene encodes CDR1 WSHSY and CDR2 SAAADI. Trimming took off 5 bases at V and 0 bases at J, with 14 bases between the two ends. In DNA, the CDR3 is TGCGCCAGCAGTCCACACTCGACTACCTCCTACAATGAGCAGTTCTTC. Residues: CASSPHSTTSYNEQFF.

This clone showed up just once. The genes are TRBV5-4 and TRBJ2-7; maybe TRBD1 (5 bases). Trimming pared 4 bases from V and 3 bases from J, leaving 8 bases between. This CDR3 is built from 12 residues. Germline lookup yields CDR1 SGHNT and CDR2 YYREEE (reference sequence). Written as DNA, the CDR3 is TGTGCCAGCAGCGTTGACAGCTACGAGCAGTACTTC. Translated, it gives CASSVDSYEQYF.

This sequence joins TRBV5-4 and TRBJ2-7; 8 bases fit TRBD2. V shed 2 bases and J 7 bases; nucleotides not matched to a gene: 8. The CDR3 runs 14 residues. Germline lookup yields CDR1 SGHNT and CDR2 YYREEE (reference sequence). The CDR3 loop reads CASSLAGVTPEQYF. The CDR3 bases are TGTGCCAGCAGCTTAGCGGGAGTGACGCCAGAGCAGTACTTC.

This chain links TRBV7-2 with TRBJ2-1; 8 nucleotides line up with TRBD2. J lost 9 bases, V lost 0 bases, and 7 bases had no gene match. Germline V CDR1 and CDR2: SGHTA, FQGNSA. This CDR3 has 15 residues. This CDR3 reads CASSLAGTRNLEQFF. The CDR3 DNA follows: TGTGCCAGCAGCTTAGCGGGGACTAGAAATCTTGAGCAGTTCTTC.

The V gene is TRBV14, the J gene TRBJ2-7, with a weak D call TRBD2 (6 bases). The germline V and J ends were trimmed by 3 bases and 2 bases, with 23 bases remaining between them. Per the germline V gene, CDR1 is SGHDN and CDR2 is FVKESK. The CDR3 loop spans 18 amino acids. CDR3 in amino acids: CASSQPVTYDGSPYEQYF. The DNA for the CDR3 is TGTGCCAGCAGCCAGCCGGTAACTTATGACGGGAGTCCCTACGAGCAGTACTTC. Using reference TRBV14 and TRBJ2-7 for the parts outside the CDR3, the full variable domain is EAGVTQFPSHSVIEKGQTVTLRCDPISGHDNLYWYRRVMGKEIKFLLHFVKESKQDESGMPNNRFLAERTGGTYSTLKVQPAELEDSGVYFCASSQPVTYDGSPYEQYFGPGTRLTVT.

This chain joins TRBV7-8 and TRBJ2-1, with 12 bases fitting TRBD2. Per the germline V gene, CDR1 is SGHVS and CDR2 is FQNEAQ. Trimming cost V 4 bases and J 4 bases; bases outside gene matches: 5. This CDR3 spans 16 amino acids. The DNA of the CDR3 is TGTGCCAGCAGCTCCACGACTAGCGGGAGATACAATGAGCAGTTCTTC. Translation: CASSSTTSGRYNEQFF.

This sequence joins TRBV19 and TRBJ2-4, with D perhaps matching TRBD1 (6 bases). Per germline, CDR1 LNHDA and CDR2 SQIVND (reference sequence). Trimming removed 2 bases at V and 0 bases at J, with 14 bases between. The CDR3 spans 17 residues. CDR3 coding DNA: TGTGCCAGTAGTATACGTGACAGGAGATTAGCCAAAAACATTCAGTACTTC. Protein sequence: CASSIRDRRLAKNIQYF.

The chain combines TRBV29-1 with TRBJ2-2, with 7 positions matching TRBD2. The CDR3 length is 13 residues. V shed 6 bases and J 3 bases; nucleotides not matched to a gene: 4. Germline CDR1 reads SQVTM; CDR2 reads ANQGSEA. The CDR3 here is CSVGGVDTGELFF. DNA of the CDR3: TGCAGCGTGGGAGGGGTCGACACCGGGGAGCTGTTTTTT.

The gene calls are TRBV7-2 and TRBJ1-5; maybe TRBD1 (5 bases). Germline V gene sequence: CDR1 SGHTA, CDR2 FQGNSA. The CDR3 length is 13 residues. V was trimmed by 3 bases and J by 5 bases, leaving 8 bases between them. CDR3 nucleotides: TGTGCCAGCAGCTTCGCAGGGTATCAGCCCCAGCATTTT. Its translation: CASSFAGYQPQHF.

The chain recombines TRBV28 with TRBJ2-7; the D gene is possibly TRBD2 (5 bases). The CDR3 totals 15 residues. The V gene lost 8 bases and the J gene lost 1 base, with 18 bases spanning the gap. CDR1 and CDR2 from the germline V gene are MDHEN and SYDVKM. The DNA for the CDR3 is TGTGCCAGCCACGGAGGACGGGTCGCGTCCTACGAGCAGTACTTC. Its protein product is CASHGGRVASYEQYF. Drawing the rest from reference TRBV28 and TRBJ2-7, the complete variable domain is DVKVTQSSRYLVKRTGEKVFLECVQDMDHENMFWYRQDPGLGLRLIYFSYDVKMKEKGDIPEGYSVSREKKERFSLILESASTNQTSMYLCASHGGRVASYEQYFGPGTRLTVT.

DNA of the CDR3: TGTGCCAGCACCTCCGGGACTAGAGGTACCAATGAGCAGTTCTTC. Residues: CASTSGTRGTNEQFF. The V gene is TRBV19, the J gene TRBJ2-1, with TRBD2 identical over 8 bases. Germline values: CDR1 LNHDA, CDR2 SQIVND (reference sequence). CDR3 length equals 15 residues. The V segment lost 9 bases and the J segment 6 bases; nucleotides outside the gene matches: 13.

The chain uses TRBV7-2 and TRBJ2-5, with 10 nucleotides matching TRBD2. The ends lost 4 bases at V and 5 bases at J; junction bases unmatched: 7. The length of the CDR3 is 15 residues. The germline CDR1 and CDR2 sequences are SGHTA and FQGNSA. CDR3: CASSSLAGGSETQYF. The CDR3 nucleotides are TGTGCCAGCAGCTCCTTAGCGGGAGGCTCTGAGACCCAGTACTTC.

The chain couples TRBV15 to TRBJ1-4; 7 bases fit TRBD1. The J segment lost 8 bases and the V segment lost 1 base, leaving 10 bases of the junction unmatched. CDR3 length equals 16 residues. Germline loops: CDR1 LNHNV, CDR2 YYDKDF (reference sequence). CDR3 sequence reads: CATSRGQGGQEEKLFF. Written as DNA, the CDR3 is TGTGCCACCAGCAGAGGACAGGGCGGGCAGGAAGAAAAACTGTTTTTT.

The CDR3 DNA sequence: TGTGCCAGCAGATTACAGGTGAACACTGAAGCTTTCTTT. Protein sequence: CASRLQVNTEAFF. The genes are TRBV11-2 and TRBJ1-1, with D maybe TRBD1 (5 bases). Trimming took 6 bases from V and 0 from J, leaving 8 bases between them. Germline V lookup: CDR1 SGHAT, CDR2 FQNNGV. The CDR3 has 13 amino acids.